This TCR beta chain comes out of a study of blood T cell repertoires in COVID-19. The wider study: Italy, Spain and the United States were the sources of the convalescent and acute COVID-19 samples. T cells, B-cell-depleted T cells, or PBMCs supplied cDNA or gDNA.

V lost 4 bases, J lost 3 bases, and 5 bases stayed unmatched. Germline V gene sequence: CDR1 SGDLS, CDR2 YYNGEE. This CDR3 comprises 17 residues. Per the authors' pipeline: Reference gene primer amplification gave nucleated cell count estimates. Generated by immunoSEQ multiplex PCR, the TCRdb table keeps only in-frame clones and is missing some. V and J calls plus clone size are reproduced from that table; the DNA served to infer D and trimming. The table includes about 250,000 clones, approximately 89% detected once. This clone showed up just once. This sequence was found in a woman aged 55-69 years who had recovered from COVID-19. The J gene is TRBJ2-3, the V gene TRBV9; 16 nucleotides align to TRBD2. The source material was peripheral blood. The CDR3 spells CASSTGTSGGVTDTQYF. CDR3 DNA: TGTGCCAGCAGCACCGGGACTAGCGGGGGGGTGACAGATACGCAGTATTTT.